These 22 T cell receptor beta chains were sequenced from one sample in a study of graft-versus-host responses after intestinal transplantation (dated by TCRdb to 2020 to 2023). Their antigens are not known. The sample's time point label, decoded: cells obtained before transplantation from donor or recipient. Receptor libraries were prepared by the immunoSEQ multiplex PCR assay. TCRdb re-hosts the immuneACCESS table, in-frame sequences only. Its copies lack some clones; in the studies checked, an unresolved V gene accounts for under half of them, and the cause for the rest is not known. This sample comprises over 85,000 clones, approximately 92% of them detected only once. In total, the top ten clones hold roughly 0.5% of the sample. The sample in question was unstimulated CD8+ T cells sorted from spleen or lymph node cells, obtained before intestinal transplant. The receptors were gathered from a human donor who received an intestinal transplant.

V usage is TRBV15 and J usage is TRBJ1-5; D is possibly TRBD1 (5 bases). The CDR3 consists of 15 residues. V gave up 4 bases and J gave up 4 bases, with 14 bases separating them. Germline CDR1 is LNHNV and CDR2 is YYDKDF (reference sequence). This chain's CDR3 is CATSISGAVNQPQHF. For the CDR3, the DNA is TGTGCCACCAGCATCAGCGGGGCAGTGAATCAGCCCCAGCATTTT.

A remark on this clone: The same CDR3 is also encoded by other DNA sequences in this sample. CDR3 nucleotides: TGTGCCAGCAGTAGCGGGACTAGCGGGAGAAATGAGCAGTTCTTC. Amino acid sequence: CASSSGTSGRNEQFF. The J gene is TRBJ2-1, the V gene TRBV27; 14 nucleotides match TRBD2. Germline V gene lookup returns CDR1 MNHEY and CDR2 SMNVEV (reference sequence). V lost 5 bases and J lost 7; bases outside the gene matches: 4. CDR3 length: 15 residues.

The rearrangement joins TRBV9 to TRBJ2-2; a weak D match, TRBD1 (6 bases). Germline V gene lookup returns CDR1 SGDLS and CDR2 YYNGEE. The CDR3 is 14 residues long. Deletions cut 6 bases from V and 6 bases from J, with 15 bases between. CDR3 sequence reads: CASTLQGTPGELFF. CDR3 sequence (DNA): TGTGCCAGCACCCTCCAGGGGACCCCCGGGGAGCTGTTTTTT.

J is TRBJ1-2 and V is TRBV27; possible D gene TRBD1, 6 bases. This CDR3 has 17 amino acids. Per the germline V gene, CDR1 is MNHEY and CDR2 is SMNVEV (reference sequence). Trimming removed 6 bases from V and 0 bases from J, with 20 bases in between. The CDR3: CASSLTPQGSPNYGYTF. The CDR3 DNA reads as TGTGCCAGCAGCCTTACTCCACAGGGCTCCCCTAACTATGGCTACACCTTC.

This chain uses TRBV5-4 with TRBJ2-1; no clear D gene. Per germline, CDR1 SGHNT and CDR2 YYREEE (reference sequence). The CDR3 is made up of 11 amino acids. V lost 0 bases, J lost 9 bases, and 4 bases lay in between. In nucleotides, the CDR3 is TGTGCCAGCAGCTTGGTGGCTGAGCAGTTCTTC. The encoded protein is CASSLVAEQFF.

The chain couples TRBV10-3 to TRBJ2-1; D may be TRBD2 (6 bases). This CDR3 spans 14 amino acids. From germline, CDR1 is ENHRY and CDR2 SYGVKD. Trimming took 6 bases from V and 4 from J, leaving 13 bases between them. CDR3 bases: TGTGCCATCAGGGCGGCTAGCGAGTACAATGAGCAGTTCTTC. It specifies CAIRAASEYNEQFF.

This rearrangement joins TRBV7-3 to TRBJ1-1; possible D gene TRBD1, 5 bases. V was cut by 4 bases and J by 5 bases, with 20 bases left in between. The CDR3 runs to 16 residues. Germline CDR1 is SGHTA and CDR2 is FQGTGA. The chain's CDR3 is CASSSPAGEVGTEAFF. The CDR3, as DNA: TGTGCCAGCAGCTCCCCCGCGGGGGAGGTAGGGACTGAAGCTTTCTTT. Full variable domain (outside the CDR3, taken from reference TRBV7-3 and TRBJ1-1): GAGVSQTPSNKVTEKGKYVELRCDPISGHTALYWYRQSLGQGPEFLIYFQGTGAADDSGLPNDRFFAVRPEGSVSTLKIQRTERGDSAVYLCASSSPAGEVGTEAFFGQGTRLTVV.

The chain uses TRBV2 and TRBJ2-1; the match to TRBD2 covers 8 bases. V shed 0 bases, J shed 2 bases, and the junction held 18 bases outside the gene matches. Germline values: CDR1 SNHLY, CDR2 FYNNEI. This CDR3 is 21 amino acids long. The DNA for the CDR3 is TGTGCCAGCAGTGAAGCGCTTCAGGAATTTAGCGGGAAATTTACCTACAATGAGCAGTTCTTC. Its translation is CASSEALQEFSGKFTYNEQFF.

The chain links TRBV6-4 to TRBJ2-4; 10 bases line up with TRBD2. Germline loops: CDR1 MRHNA, CDR2 SNTAGT. The CDR3 runs to 18 residues. V lost 7 bases to trimming and J lost 1 base; unmatched junction nucleotides: 13. The chain's CDR3 is CASMGGGAGGKAKNIQYF. The DNA of the CDR3 is TGTGCCAGCATGGGAGGTGGAGCGGGAGGGAAGGCCAAAAACATTCAGTACTTC.

The V call is TRBV29-1, the J call TRBJ2-3, with 12 bases that match TRBD2. There are 16 residues in the CDR3. Germline loops: CDR1 SQVTM, CDR2 ANQGSEA. Losses at the gene ends were 5 bases for V and 2 bases for J; bases not matched to a gene: 8. CDR3 DNA: TGCAGCGTTCAGCTAGCGGGAGGGCCGAACACAGATACGCAGTATTTT. As protein: CSVQLAGGPNTDTQYF.

The gene calls are TRBV6-6 and TRBJ2-1; TRBD2 matches 10 bases. Unmatched junction bases numbered 7, after V lost 4 bases and J lost 7 bases. CDR1 and CDR2 (germline): MNHNY, SVGAGI (reference sequence). The CDR3 consists of 15 residues. CDR3 sequence: CASSSGTSVWNEQFF. As DNA, the CDR3 is TGTGCCAGCAGTTCCGGGACTAGCGTGTGGAATGAGCAGTTCTTC.

V is TRBV11-1 and J is TRBJ1-4, with TRBD1 matching over 9 bases. Germline assignment: CDR1 SGHAT and CDR2 FQDESV (reference sequence). With V trimmed by 5 bases and J by 7 bases, 14 bases remained unmatched. CDR3 length equals 17 residues. The CDR3 spells CASSLLPGQGEVEKLFF. CDR3 DNA sequence: TGTGCCAGCAGCCTCCTACCGGGACAGGGAGAAGTTGAAAAACTGTTTTTT.

This chain joins TRBV13 and TRBJ2-7; D possibly corresponds to TRBD1 (6 bases). The length of the CDR3 is 14 residues. Germline loops: CDR1 PRHDT, CDR2 FYEKMQ (reference sequence). Trimming took off 7 bases at V and 3 bases at J, with 16 bases between the two ends. In DNA, the CDR3 is TGTGCCAGCACCCAGGGCAGGGGCGACTACGAGCAGTACTTC. It yields the protein CASTQGRGDYEQYF.

Points on this clone: At one boundary the junction diverges from the germline segment, which might be a read error. V gene TRBV7-2 combines with J gene TRBJ2-5; 15 bases are a match to TRBD2. Matching the DNA end better, TRBJ2-7 makes the J call doubtful. CDR1 is SGHTA and CDR2 is FQGNSA in the germline V gene. This CDR3 contains 18 residues. CDR3 loop: CASSSRRTSGRASDEQYF. CDR3 nucleotides: TGTGCCAGCAGCTCAAGAAGGACTAGCGGGAGGGCCTCCGACGAGCAGTACTTC.

This rearrangement joins TRBV4-1 to TRBJ1-2; 9 positions agree with TRBD1. Per the germline V gene, CDR1 is MGHRA and CDR2 is YSYEKL. CDR3 length: 15 residues. V trimming: 0 bases; J trimming: 8 bases; junction bases outside the gene matches: 7. This chain's CDR3 is CASSQDRTGGYGYTF. As DNA, the CDR3 is TGCGCCAGCAGCCAAGATAGAACAGGGGGCTACGGCTACACCTTC.

The chain uses TRBV5-6 and TRBJ1-4; D unresolved. CDR3 length: 15 amino acids. The germline CDR1 and CDR2 sequences are SGHDT and YYEEEE. V lost 1 base and J 8 bases, leaving 15 bases between the germline ends. The CDR3 DNA is TGTGCCAGCAGCTTGTACGGGCACAAGAAGGAAAAACTGTTTTTT. Translated, it gives CASSLYGHKKEKLFF. Using reference TRBV5-6 and TRBJ1-4 for the parts outside the CDR3, the full variable domain is DAGVTQSPTHLIKTRGQQVTLRCSPKSGHDTVSWYQQALGQGPQFIFQYYEEEERQRGNFPDRFSGHQFPNYSSELNVNALLLGDSALYLCASSLYGHKKEKLFFGSGTQLSVL.

The J gene is TRBJ1-5, the V gene TRBV19; D not resolved. V was shortened by 4 bases and J by 2 bases, with 15 bases between the two germline ends. Germline V gene lookup returns CDR1 LNHDA and CDR2 SQIVND (reference sequence). This CDR3 region has 16 residues. As DNA, the CDR3 is TGTGCCAGTAGTACTACACTCAATTGGGGCAATCAGCCCCAGCATTTT. Translating gives CASSTTLNWGNQPQHF.

J is TRBJ2-7 and V is TRBV27; 10 nucleotides line up with TRBD1. Trimming cost V 3 bases and J 7 bases; bases outside gene matches: 3. CDR1 is MNHEY, CDR2 SMNVEV, per germline (reference sequence). This CDR3 is 13 amino acids long. The CDR3: CASSLTGGWEQYF. CDR3 nucleotide sequence: TGTGCCAGCAGTTTGACAGGGGGCTGGGAGCAGTACTTC.

This chain uses TRBV11-2 with TRBJ1-1; TRBD1 aligns across 8 bases. CDR1 and CDR2 (germline): SGHAT, FQNNGV. The CDR3 sequence is 11 residues long. Unmatched junction bases numbered 3, after V lost 4 bases and J lost 11 bases. CDR3 coding DNA: TGTGCCAGCAGCTCGGACAGGGCGGCTTTCTTT. Its protein product is CASSSDRAAFF.

The CDR3 DNA sequence: TGTGCCAGCAGTTTCCCAGGTGATGAGCAGTTCTTC. Its protein is CASSFPGDEQFF. The chain is built from TRBV27 and TRBJ2-1, with D unclear. In germline, CDR1 is MNHEY, CDR2 SMNVEV (reference sequence). This CDR3 is built from 12 residues. V was cut by 3 bases and J by 8 bases, with 8 bases left in between.

The V call is TRBV4-1, the J call TRBJ2-1, with 12 bases fitting TRBD2. This CDR3 has 22 amino acids. The trim removed 2 bases at V and 0 bases at J, leaving 17 bases unmatched. The V gene's germline CDR1 is MGHRA and CDR2 YSYEKL. For the CDR3, the DNA is TGCGCCAGCAGCCAAAGTACTGCTAGCGGGAGGGCCCACCGCACCTCCTACAATGAGCAGTTCTTC. Residues: CASSQSTASGRAHRTSYNEQFF.

The CDR3 loop is CASAPYPDSGANVLTF. CDR3 nucleotide sequence: TGTGCCAGCGCCCCCTATCCGGACTCTGGGGCCAACGTCCTGACTTTC. J is TRBJ2-6 and V is TRBV14, with no clear D. Trimming stripped 8 bases from V and 0 bases from J, with 14 bases between. The CDR3 runs 16 residues. Looked up from germline, CDR1 is SGHDN and CDR2 is FVKESK.